This entry is about one TCR beta chain. Using a J-beta primer mix together with a sample-barcoded 5' primer, a second PCR was run for about 7 to 12 cycles. TCRdb re-derived calls from the 5' RACE reads in MiXCR, one entry per CDR3 protein. The repertoire holds under 1,100,000 distinct CDR3 sequences, with roughly a quarter as singletons. This record belongs to a study of blood T cells in healthy people across ages. CDR1 and CDR2 (germline): SQVTM, ANQGSEA. The V end lost 6 bases, the J end lost 10 bases, and 19 bases lay between the germline ends. The CDR3 contains 13 residues. This same sample was also part of a study on T cells of mothers and their children.

The sequence was obtained from a girl aged 2 to 10 in good health. The sample consisted of blood. This chain links TRBV29-1 with TRBJ2-1; D unresolved. In nucleotides, the CDR3 is TGCAGCGTCGCTTGGGCTGAGGCTGGAGAGCAGTTCTTC. Amino acid sequence: CSVAWAEAGEQFF.